These T cell receptor beta chains were read from a single sample in a study of blood T cell repertoires in COVID-19. Assay: immunoSEQ multiplex PCR; the TCRdb copy retains only in-frame clones and omits some. The sample yields fewer than 75,000 clones, about nine tenths seen once. Sequenced: peripheral blood. The receptors shown here come from a man over 45 with active COVID-19. Each CDR3 is given with its conserved first and last residue. Each record gives: clone size, D gene, J gene, V gene, CDR3 protein, CDR3 DNA. The D gene is left open where the match is weak. Only some rows state a clone size, as once, few, many or a class for expanded clones.

>-|-|TRBJ1-6|TRBV7-3
CASSLGGAYNSPLHF
TGTGCCAGCAGCTTAGGGGGCGCCTATAATTCACCCCTCCACTTT
>-|-|TRBJ2-1|TRBV25-1
CASSNPLDSTYNEQFF
TGTGCCAGCTCAAACCCACTCGACTCGACCTACAATGAGCAGTTCTTC
>-|-|TRBJ2-2|TRBV24-1
CATRQNTGELFF
TGTGCCACCAGACAGAACACCGGGGAGCTGTTTTTT
>-|-|TRBJ2-1|TRBV4-3
CASSQAGSSYNEQFF
TGCGCCAGCAGCCAAGCCGGGAGTTCCTACAATGAGCAGTTCTTC
>-|-|TRBJ2-2|TRBV5-6
CASSWGMVGGRGTGELFF
TGTGCCAGCAGCTGGGGCATGGTAGGAGGGCGGGGAACCGGGGAGCTGTTTTTT
>-|-|TRBJ1-5|TRBV12-3/TRBV12-4
CASSFKGVEPQHF
TGTGCCAGCAGTTTCAAAGGGGTTGAGCCCCAGCATTTT
>-|-|TRBJ1-2|TRBV2
CASSVDSTSGGYTF
TGTGCCAGCAGTGTGGACAGCACATCGGGGGGCTACACCTTC
>-|-|TRBJ1-1|TRBV5-6
CASSLNAGKGPEAFF
TGTGCCAGCAGCCTGAATGCGGGGAAAGGCCCTGAAGCTTTCTTT
>-|-|TRBJ2-7|TRBV5-1
CASSYQTGIEQYF
TGCGCCAGCAGCTACCAGACAGGTATCGAGCAGTACTTC
>once|-|TRBJ2-2|TRBV28
CASSFWGRSTGELFF
TGTGCCAGCAGTTTTTGGGGGCGCAGCACCGGGGAGCTGTTTTTT
>-|TRBD1|TRBJ1-2|TRBV11-2
CASSTGQAFAGYTF
TGTGCCAGCAGCACGGGACAGGCGTTCGCCGGCTACACCTTC
>-|TRBD2|TRBJ2-1|TRBV19
CASSMRASGSYNEQFF
TGTGCCAGTAGTATGAGGGCTAGCGGGAGTTACAATGAGCAGTTCTTC
>-|TRBD1|TRBJ1-1|TRBV5-1
CASSLGQGIAEAFF
TGCGCCAGCAGCTTGGGACAGGGTATCGCTGAAGCTTTCTTT
>-|-|TRBJ1-2|TRBV7-2
CASSLSSPGDYGYTF
TGTGCCAGCAGCCTCAGCTCCCCGGGAGACTATGGCTACACCTTC
>-|TRBD1|TRBJ2-5|TRBV4-1
CASSQASGQGARETQYF
TGCGCCAGCAGCCAGGCCTCGGGACAGGGGGCTCGAGAGACCCAGTACTTC
>few|TRBD1|TRBJ1-2|TRBV5-1
CASSRDSLYGYTF
TGCGCCAGCAGTCGGGACAGCCTCTATGGCTACACCTTC
>-|-|TRBJ2-3|TRBV13
CASSLGVGMGAADTQYF
TGTGCCAGCAGCTTAGGGGTTGGAATGGGGGCGGCAGATACGCAGTATTTT
>-|TRBD2|TRBJ2-2|TRBV3-1/TRBV3-2
CASSLRGSGGAPGELFF
TGTGCCAGCAGCCTTCGGGGTAGCGGGGGGGCCCCCGGGGAGCTGTTTTTT
>-|TRBD1|TRBJ2-7|TRBV4-1
CASSQGDRASYEQYF
TGCGCCAGCAGCCAAGGGGACAGGGCCTCCTACGAGCAGTACTTC
>-|-|TRBJ2-7|TRBV7-8
CASSFNRAYEQYF
TGTGCCAGCAGCTTTAACAGAGCCTACGAGCAGTACTTC
>-|-|TRBJ1-3|TRBV5-4
CASSLSGSGNTIYF
TGTGCCAGCAGCTTGTCCGGCTCTGGAAACACCATATATTTT
>-|-|TRBJ2-7|TRBV25-1
CASSEPGHSGREQYF
TGTGCCAGCAGTGAACCCGGACACTCAGGACGCGAGCAGTACTTC
>once|-|TRBJ2-1|TRBV6-2/TRBV6-3
CASSYHVVGTYNEQFF
TGTGCCAGCAGTTACCACGTGGTGGGCACCTACAATGAGCAGTTCTTC
>-|-|TRBJ2-3|TRBV5-1
CASSLMAGGSDTQYF
TGCGCCAGCAGCTTGATGGCAGGGGGGTCAGATACGCAGTATTTT
>few|TRBD2|TRBJ2-5|TRBV18
CASSKNRLAGAETQYF
TGTGCCAGCTCAAAAAACCGGCTAGCGGGAGCTGAGACCCAGTACTTC
>-|TRBD2|TRBJ2-7|TRBV29-1
CSAGRTRSEQYF
TGCAGCGCCGGCCGGACTAGGAGCGAGCAGTACTTC
>-|-|TRBJ2-7|TRBV21-1
CASSKQTGNSYEQYF
TGTGCCAGCAGCAAACAGACAGGGAACTCCTACGAGCAGTACTTC
>-|TRBD2|TRBJ2-1|TRBV7-6
CASSASGRASYNEQFF
TGTGCCAGCAGCGCAAGCGGGAGGGCCTCCTACAATGAGCAGTTCTTC
>-|TRBD2|TRBJ2-1|TRBV11-2
CASSARLAGNNEQFF
TGTGCCAGCAGCGCCAGACTAGCGGGGAACAATGAGCAGTTCTTC